This T cell receptor (beta chain) was identified during a study of OX40 agonist ivuxolimab in advanced cancers. Turning to the study itself: Previous treatment with anti-PD-1, anti-PD-L1 or anti-CTLA-4 therapy was allowed; 35% to 50% had received some.

Profiled with immunoSEQ multiplex PCR; TCRdb holds only in-frame clones, not every one. The sample contains roughly 67,000 clones, roughly 84% of which appear only once. Sample: CD4+ or CD8+ T cells sorted from blood, taken in a trial of the OX40 agonist ivuxolimab. The source of this sequence is an adult with an advanced solid tumor such as melanoma, head and neck, liver or kidney cancer.

CDR3 residues: CASSPGRVGSYEQYF. For the CDR3, the DNA is TGTGCCAGCTCACCAGGCCGGGTCGGCTCCTACGAGCAGTACTTC. This chain uses TRBV18 with TRBJ2-7; D gene unclear. Germline V lookup: CDR1 KGHSH, CDR2 LQKENI. The CDR3 runs 15 residues. Trimming shortened V by 2 bases and J by 0 bases, and 11 bases separated the two germline ends.